This is a list of T cell receptor beta chains from one sample in a study of long-term antiretroviral therapy in people with HIV. Measured with immunoSEQ multiplex PCR; TCRdb has only the in-frame clones, and not every one. The sample has around 18,000 clones; about four fifths are singletons. The sequenced sample was unsorted PBMCs, obtained at the start of antiretroviral therapy, before treatment. The receptors come from a man aged 18 to 30 with HIV. The CDR3 runs from the conserved cysteine through the conserved F or W. A D gene is named only where the DNA matches it firmly. Part of the rows lack a size; the others show once, few, many or a class for expanded clones.

d_gene: NA; abundance: once; v_gene: TRBV30; j_gene: TRBJ1-1; CDR3aa: CAWRLRQFLRTEAFF; CDR3nt: TGTGCCTGGAGGCTACGACAATTCCTGAGGACTGAAGCTTTCTTT
d_gene: NA; abundance: NA; v_gene: TRBV7-9; j_gene: TRBJ2-2; CDR3aa: CASSLLGEVAGELFF; CDR3nt: TGTGCCAGCAGCTTACTAGGGGAAGTGGCCGGGGAGCTGTTTTTT
d_gene: NA; abundance: NA; v_gene: TRBV15; j_gene: TRBJ1-5; CDR3aa: CATSRDFSNQPQHF; CDR3nt: TGTGCCACCAGCAGAGATTTTAGCAATCAGCCCCAGCATTTT
d_gene: TRBD1; abundance: large; v_gene: TRBV5-5; j_gene: TRBJ1-5; CDR3aa: CASSSRGQSNQPQHF; CDR3nt: TGTGCCAGCAGCTCGAGGGGGCAAAGCAATCAGCCCCAGCATTTT
d_gene: NA; abundance: medium-sized; v_gene: TRBV14; j_gene: TRBJ2-1; CDR3aa: CASSQDSVLGPSYNEQFF; CDR3nt: TGTGCCAGCAGCCAAGATTCCGTCTTGGGGCCCTCCTACAATGAGCAGTTCTTC
d_gene: NA; abundance: large; v_gene: TRBV6-1; j_gene: TRBJ2-2; CDR3aa: CASPTTTSTGELFF; CDR3nt: TGTGCCAGCCCGACTACGACTAGCACCGGGGAGCTGTTTTTT
d_gene: TRBD1; abundance: NA; v_gene: TRBV7-8; j_gene: TRBJ2-1; CDR3aa: CASRPPVGTGPLGQFF; CDR3nt: TGTGCCAGCAGACCCCCCGTCGGGACAGGGCCTCTAGGGCAGTTCTTC
d_gene: TRBD2; abundance: once; v_gene: TRBV9; j_gene: TRBJ2-2; CDR3aa: CASSVDSGAGTGELFF; CDR3nt: TGTGCCAGCAGCGTAGACAGCGGGGCCGGCACCGGGGAGCTGTTTTTT
d_gene: TRBD2; abundance: NA; v_gene: TRBV19; j_gene: TRBJ2-5; CDR3aa: CASSIGLSTGGRETQYF; CDR3nt: TGTGCCAGTAGTATAGGCCTCTCAACGGGAGGGAGAGAGACCCAGTACTTC
d_gene: NA; abundance: NA; v_gene: TRBV27; j_gene: TRBJ2-7; CDR3aa: CASSFNGRGYEQYF; CDR3nt: TGTGCCAGCAGTTTTAACGGGAGAGGGTACGAGCAGTACTTC
d_gene: TRBD1; abundance: NA; v_gene: TRBV4-3; j_gene: TRBJ2-6; CDR3aa: CASSQEGQGGSGANVLTF; CDR3nt: TGCGCCAGCAGCCAAGAGGGACAGGGGGGTTCTGGGGCCAACGTCCTGACTTTC
d_gene: TRBD2; abundance: NA; v_gene: TRBV11-2; j_gene: TRBJ2-1; CDR3aa: CASRGPGLAANNEQFF; CDR3nt: TGTGCCAGCAGAGGTCCGGGACTAGCGGCAAACAATGAGCAGTTCTTC